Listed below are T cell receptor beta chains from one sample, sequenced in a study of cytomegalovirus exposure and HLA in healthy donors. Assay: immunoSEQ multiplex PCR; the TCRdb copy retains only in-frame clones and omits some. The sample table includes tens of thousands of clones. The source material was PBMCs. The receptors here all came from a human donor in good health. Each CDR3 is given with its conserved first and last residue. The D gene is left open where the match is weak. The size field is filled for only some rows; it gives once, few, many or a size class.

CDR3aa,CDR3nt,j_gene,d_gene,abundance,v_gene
CASSPDSLNQPQHF,TGTGCCAGCAGCCCGGACAGCTTGAATCAGCCCCAGCATTTT,TRBJ1-5,NA,NA,TRBV7-2
CASSPGGLNTEAFF,TGTGCCAGCAGCCCGGGGGGCTTGAACACTGAAGCTTTCTTT,TRBJ1-1,NA,NA,TRBV5-4
CASSRAGTVRNSNQPQHF,TGTGCCAGCAGCCGGGCCGGGACAGTGCGGAATAGCAATCAGCCCCAGCATTTT,TRBJ1-5,TRBD1,NA,TRBV5-8
CASSEVAKGAETQYF,TGTGCCAGCAGTGAAGTCGCGAAGGGGGCGGAGACCCAGTACTTC,TRBJ2-5,TRBD1,NA,TRBV6-4
CASSRQGGDYGYTF,TGTGCCAGCAGCCGACAGGGGGGGGACTATGGCTACACCTTC,TRBJ1-2,TRBD1,NA,TRBV27
CASSWGTGDYGYTF,TGTGCCAGCAGCTGGGGGACAGGGGACTATGGCTACACCTTC,TRBJ1-2,TRBD1,NA,TRBV5-5
CASSLRYSNTEAFF,TGTGCCAGCAGCTTGAGGTACAGTAACACTGAAGCTTTCTTT,TRBJ1-1,NA,NA,TRBV5-6
CASGRKEGDQPQHF,TGTGCCAGCGGACGTAAAGAGGGAGATCAGCCCCAGCATTTT,TRBJ1-5,NA,NA,TRBV2
CASSTTGDGELFF,TGCGCCAGCAGTACGACAGGGGACGGGGAGCTGTTTTTT,TRBJ2-2,TRBD1,NA,TRBV10-2
CASSLARTGDREQYF,TGTGCCAGCAGCTTGGCAAGGACAGGGGACCGCGAGCAGTACTTC,TRBJ2-7,TRBD1,NA,TRBV5-4
CASSLGTSGGDNEQFF,TGTGCCAGCAGCTTAGGGACTAGCGGGGGAGACAATGAGCAGTTCTTC,TRBJ2-1,TRBD2,NA,TRBV13
CASSPGTPSYEQYF,TGTGCCAGCAGCCCCGGGACTCCCTCCTACGAGCAGTACTTC,TRBJ2-7,NA,NA,TRBV2
CASRTNSFRTGELFF,TGTGCCAGCAGGACGAACTCCTTCAGGACCGGGGAGCTGTTTTTT,TRBJ2-2,NA,NA,TRBV2
CASSPRTGEKLFF,TGTGCCAGCAGCCCCCGGACAGGGGAAAAACTGTTTTTT,TRBJ1-4,TRBD1,NA,TRBV7-2
CASTKGDSSYEQYF,TGTGCCAGCACCAAGGGGGACAGTTCCTACGAGCAGTACTTC,TRBJ2-7,TRBD1,NA,TRBV6-1
CASSPRQSYGYTF,TGTGCCAGTAGTCCCAGACAGTCCTATGGCTACACCTTC,TRBJ1-2,NA,NA,TRBV19
CASGPRTELYNEQFF,TGTGCTAGTGGTCCCCGGACAGAACTTTACAATGAGCAGTTCTTC,TRBJ2-1,NA,NA,TRBV12-5
CASSFQGNQPQHF,TGCGCCAGCAGCTTCCAGGGGAATCAGCCCCAGCATTTT,TRBJ1-5,NA,NA,TRBV5-1
CASRGQGAIQPQHF,TGTGCCAGCAGGGGGCAGGGGGCGATTCAGCCCCAGCATTTT,TRBJ1-5,TRBD1,NA,TRBV2
CASSVGGWGQEGSEAFF,TGTGCCAGCAGCGTAGGAGGGTGGGGGCAGGAAGGATCTGAAGCTTTCTTT,TRBJ1-1,NA,NA,TRBV9
CSVYRDRGSNEQFF,TGCAGCGTTTACCGGGACAGGGGAAGCAATGAGCAGTTCTTC,TRBJ2-1,TRBD1,NA,TRBV29-1
CASSIGGGLAVQETQYF,TGTGCCAGTAGTATAGGGGGGGGGCTAGCGGTACAAGAGACCCAGTACTTC,TRBJ2-5,NA,NA,TRBV19
CAWSVQNQPQHF,TGTGCCTGGAGTGTACAGAATCAGCCCCAGCATTTT,TRBJ1-5,NA,NA,TRBV30
CASSRTQDEQFF,TGTGCCAGCTCACGGACTCAGGATGAGCAGTTCTTC,TRBJ2-1,NA,NA,TRBV18
CASRPHRGGF,TGTGCCAGCAGACCCCACAGGGGAGGTTTT,TRBJ1-4,TRBD1,NA,TRBV6-4
CASSLTPSSTEAFF,TGTGCCAGCAGCTTGACACCTTCGAGCACTGAAGCTTTCTTT,TRBJ1-1,NA,NA,TRBV7-9
CASSPAPGKSNSYEQYF,TGTGCCAGCAGCCCTGCCCCCGGGAAATCAAACTCCTACGAGCAGTACTTC,TRBJ2-7,NA,NA,TRBV5-4
CASRGQDTTALDAGELFF,TGTGCCAGCAGGGGGCAGGACACGACCGCCCTAGACGCCGGGGAGCTGTTTTTT,TRBJ2-2,NA,NA,TRBV2
CASSQGRENYGYTF,TGTGCCAGCAGCCAAGGGCGGGAGAACTATGGCTACACCTTC,TRBJ1-2,NA,NA,TRBV7-2
CASSPGTPPNEQYF,TGTGCCAGCAGCCCCGGGACTCCTCCCAACGAGCAGTACTTC,TRBJ2-7,NA,NA,TRBV28
CATSPGSDRNYEQYF,TGTGCCACCTCCCCCGGTTCGGACAGGAATTACGAGCAGTACTTC,TRBJ2-7,TRBD1,medium-sized,TRBV18
CASTPGQANTEAFF,TGTGCCAGCACTCCGGGACAGGCGAACACTGAAGCTTTCTTT,TRBJ1-1,TRBD1,NA,TRBV18
CAWAPGLADNEQFF,TGTGCCTGGGCCCCGGGACTAGCCGACAATGAGCAGTTCTTC,TRBJ2-1,TRBD2,NA,TRBV30
CASSVWQGGETQYF,TGTGCCAGCAGCGTATGGCAGGGGGGCGAGACCCAGTACTTC,TRBJ2-5,NA,NA,TRBV9
CASSRTSGDTYEQYF,TGCGCCAGCAGTCGGACTAGCGGGGATACCTACGAGCAGTACTTC,TRBJ2-7,TRBD2,NA,TRBV4-1
CASSLEAQGYTF,TGTGCCAGCAGCTTGGAAGCGCAGGGCTACACCTTC,TRBJ1-2,NA,NA,TRBV5-4
CASSFSGQGYGYTF,TGCGCCAGCAGCTTTTCGGGACAGGGCTATGGCTACACCTTC,TRBJ1-2,TRBD1,NA,TRBV5-1
CASSDGEGGTQYF,TGTGCCAGCAGTGACGGGGAGGGTGGGACCCAGTACTTC,TRBJ2-5,TRBD2,NA,TRBV6-4
CASSFRTGVEQYF,TGTGCCAGCAGTTTCCGGACAGGGGTCGAGCAGTACTTC,TRBJ2-7,TRBD1,NA,TRBV6-5
CASSFGDRDTEAFF,TGTGCCAGCAGCTTTGGGGACAGGGACACTGAAGCTTTCTTT,TRBJ1-1,TRBD1,NA,TRBV13
CACGQGAQGTEAFF,TGTGCCTGTGGACAGGGGGCACAGGGGACTGAAGCTTTCTTT,TRBJ1-1,TRBD1,NA,TRBV30
CASSRGRGRNYEQYF,TGCGCCAGCAGCCGCGGGCGGGGGCGTAACTACGAGCAGTACTTC,TRBJ2-7,NA,NA,TRBV5-1